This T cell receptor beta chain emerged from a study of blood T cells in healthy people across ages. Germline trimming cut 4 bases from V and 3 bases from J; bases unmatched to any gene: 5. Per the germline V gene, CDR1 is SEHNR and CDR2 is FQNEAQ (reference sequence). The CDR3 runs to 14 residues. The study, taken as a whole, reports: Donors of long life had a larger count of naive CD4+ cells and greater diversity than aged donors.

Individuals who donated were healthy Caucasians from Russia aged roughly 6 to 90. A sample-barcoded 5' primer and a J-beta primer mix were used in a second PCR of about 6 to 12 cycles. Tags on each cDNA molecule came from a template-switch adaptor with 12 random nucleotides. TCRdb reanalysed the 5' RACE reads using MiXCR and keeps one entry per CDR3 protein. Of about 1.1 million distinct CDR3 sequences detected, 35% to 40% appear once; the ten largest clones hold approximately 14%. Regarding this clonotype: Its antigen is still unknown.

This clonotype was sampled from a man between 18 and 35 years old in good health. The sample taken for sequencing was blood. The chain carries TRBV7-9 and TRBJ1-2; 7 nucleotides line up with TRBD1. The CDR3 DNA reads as TGTGCCAGCAGCTCCGACAGGGAACACTATGGCTACACCTTC. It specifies CASSSDREHYGYTF.